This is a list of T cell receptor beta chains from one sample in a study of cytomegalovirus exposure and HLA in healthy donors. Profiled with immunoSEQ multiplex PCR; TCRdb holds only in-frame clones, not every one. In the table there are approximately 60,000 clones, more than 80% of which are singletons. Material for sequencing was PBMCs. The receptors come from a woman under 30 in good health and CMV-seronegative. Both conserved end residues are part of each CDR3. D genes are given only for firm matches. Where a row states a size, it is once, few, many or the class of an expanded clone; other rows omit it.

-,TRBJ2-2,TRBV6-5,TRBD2,CASSWGLAANTGELFF,TGTGCCAGCAGTTGGGGACTAGCGGCGAACACCGGGGAGCTGTTTTTT
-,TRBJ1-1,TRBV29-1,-,CSVDRGGVTEAFF,TGCAGCGTTGATCGGGGTGGAGTGACTGAAGCTTTCTTT
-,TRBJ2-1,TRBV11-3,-,CASRDGTEQFF,TGTGCCAGCAGGGACGGGACAGAGCAGTTCTTC
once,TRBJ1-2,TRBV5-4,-,CASSSTGPGYTF,TGTGCCAGCAGCTCTACAGGGCCCGGCTACACCTTC
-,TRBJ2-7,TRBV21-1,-,CASRPEGHLTYEQYF,TGTGCCAGCAGACCCGAGGGACATTTGACCTACGAGCAGTACTTC
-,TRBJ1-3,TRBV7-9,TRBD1,CASSLRSGGGNTIYF,TGTGCCAGCAGCTTAAGGTCAGGGGGTGGAAACACCATATATTTT
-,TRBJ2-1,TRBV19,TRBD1,CASSIATGGEQFF,TGTGCCAGTAGTATAGCCACAGGGGGTGAGCAGTTCTTC
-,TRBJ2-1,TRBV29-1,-,CSVPLATLSYNEQFF,TGCAGCGTCCCACTAGCTACCCTCTCCTACAATGAGCAGTTCTTC
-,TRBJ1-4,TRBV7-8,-,CASSLYLWEKLFF,TGTGCCAGCAGCTTATATCTATGGGAAAAACTGTTTTTT
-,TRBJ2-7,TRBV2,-,CASSGTPPAYEQYF,TGTGCCAGCAGTGGGACTCCCCCGGCCTACGAGCAGTACTTC
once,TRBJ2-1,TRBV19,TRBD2,CASSIVLSGSSRNGEQFF,TGTGCCAGTAGTATAGTCTTGAGCGGGAGCTCCCGGAACGGTGAGCAGTTCTTC
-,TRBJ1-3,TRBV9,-,CASSENSISGNTIYF,TGTGCCAGCAGCGAAAACAGCATCTCTGGAAACACCATATATTTT
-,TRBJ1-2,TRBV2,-,CASTTRGGARGYTF,TGTGCCAGCACTACCCGAGGGGGGGCCCGGGGCTACACCTTC
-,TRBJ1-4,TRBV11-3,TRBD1,CASSLGQGAEKLFF,TGTGCCAGCAGCTTGGGACAGGGGGCAGAAAAACTGTTTTTT
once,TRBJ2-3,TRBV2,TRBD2,CASSLAGGQDTQYF,TGTGCCAGCAGTCTAGCGGGGGGGCAAGATACGCAGTATTTT
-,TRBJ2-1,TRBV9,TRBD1,CASSAQGYNEQFF,TGTGCCAGCAGCGCACAGGGGTACAATGAGCAGTTCTTC
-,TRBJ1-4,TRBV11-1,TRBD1,CASSSPRDRVRGNEKLFF,TGTGCCAGCAGCTCCCCCCGGGACAGGGTCCGGGGTAATGAAAAACTGTTTTTT
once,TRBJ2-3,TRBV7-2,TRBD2,CASSPGTSGARGTDTQYF,TGTGCCAGCAGCCCCGGGACTAGCGGAGCGCGAGGCACAGATACGCAGTATTTT
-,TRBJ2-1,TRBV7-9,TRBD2,CASSSTSGSYNEQFF,TGTGCCAGCAGCTCAACTAGCGGGAGTTACAATGAGCAGTTCTTC
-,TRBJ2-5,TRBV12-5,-,CASGLDLRAETQYF,TGTGCTAGTGGTTTGGATCTCAGGGCCGAGACCCAGTACTTC
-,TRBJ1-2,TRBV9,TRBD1,CASSTGTGGGYGYTF,TGTGCCAGCAGTACCGGGACAGGGGGCGGCTATGGCTACACCTTC
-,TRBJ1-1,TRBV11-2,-,CASSRGGEAFF,TGTGCCAGCAGCCGCGGAGGTGAAGCTTTCTTT
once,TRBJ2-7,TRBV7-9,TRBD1,CASQLGQSYEQYF,TGTGCCAGCCAGCTGGGACAGTCCTACGAGCAGTACTTC
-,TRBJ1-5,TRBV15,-,CATSGRGSNQPQHF,TGTGCCACCAGCGGCAGGGGCTCCAATCAGCCCCAGCATTTT
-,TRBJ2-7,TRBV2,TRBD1,CASSVTGGNEQYF,TGTGCCAGCAGTGTAACAGGGGGCAACGAGCAGTACTTC
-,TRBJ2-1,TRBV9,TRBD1,CASSVGQGVLSEQFF,TGTGCCAGCAGCGTAGGACAGGGGGTTCTCAGTGAGCAGTTCTTC
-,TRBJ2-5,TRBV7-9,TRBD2,CASSLRLAGGSETQYF,TGTGCCAGCAGCTTGCGACTAGCGGGGGGAAGCGAGACCCAGTACTTC
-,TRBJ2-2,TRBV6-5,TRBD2,CASRISGEATGELFF,TGTGCCAGCAGGATTAGCGGGGAGGCCACCGGGGAGCTGTTTTTT
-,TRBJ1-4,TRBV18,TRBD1,CASSQTGQDGTKLFF,TGTGCCAGCTCACAAACAGGACAGGACGGGACCAAACTGTTTTTT
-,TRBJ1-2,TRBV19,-,CASSFPVTGTNYGYTF,TGTGCCAGTAGTTTTCCCGTGACAGGAACTAACTATGGCTACACCTTC
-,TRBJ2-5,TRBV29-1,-,CSVEDRRAKQETQYF,TGCAGCGTTGAAGACCGCAGGGCAAAACAAGAGACCCAGTACTTC
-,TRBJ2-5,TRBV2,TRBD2,CASSELAGGEETQYF,TGTGCCAGCAGTGAACTAGCGGGGGGGGAAGAGACCCAGTACTTC
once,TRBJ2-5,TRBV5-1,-,CASREGEGTQYF,TGCGCCAGCAGGGAAGGGGAAGGGACCCAGTACTTC
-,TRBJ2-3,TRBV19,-,CASIGVDTQYF,TGTGCCAGTATCGGGGTAGATACGCAGTATTTT
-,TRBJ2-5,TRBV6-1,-,CASSHSLGTQETQYF,TGTGCCAGCTCCCATTCACTGGGGACACAAGAGACCCAGTACTTC
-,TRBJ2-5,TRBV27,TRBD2,CASSPGRAQETQYF,TGTGCCAGCAGTCCCGGGAGGGCCCAAGAGACCCAGTACTTC
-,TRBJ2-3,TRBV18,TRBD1,CASSLNRGDTQYF,TGTGCCAGCTCACTGAACAGGGGAGATACGCAGTATTTT
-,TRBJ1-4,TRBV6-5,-,CASRSEGGKLFF,TGTGCCAGCAGGAGTGAAGGGGGTAAACTGTTTTTT
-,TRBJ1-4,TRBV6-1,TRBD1,CASTHGARGAEKLFF,TGTGCCAGCACCCACGGTGCCAGGGGGGCTGAAAAACTGTTTTTT
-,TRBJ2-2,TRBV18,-,CASSARQLMNTGELFF,TGTGCCAGCTCGGCTCGACAGCTTATGAACACCGGGGAGCTGTTTTTT
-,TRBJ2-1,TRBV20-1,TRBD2,CSARRREEQFF,TGCAGTGCTAGAAGGCGGGAGGAGCAGTTCTTC
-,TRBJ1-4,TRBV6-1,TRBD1,CASSDYRDRVDEKLFF,TGTGCCAGCAGTGACTACCGGGACAGGGTGGATGAAAAACTGTTTTTT
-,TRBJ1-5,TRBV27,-,CASKFIFQGTEPQHF,TGTGCCAGCAAGTTTATATTCCAGGGAACAGAGCCCCAGCATTTT
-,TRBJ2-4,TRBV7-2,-,CASSPTLLNIRGIQYF,TGTGCCAGCAGTCCCACGCTCCTAAATATAAGGGGCATTCAGTACTTC
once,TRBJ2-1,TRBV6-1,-,CASQGYLNEQFF,TGTGCCAGTCAGGGTTACTTGAATGAGCAGTTCTTC
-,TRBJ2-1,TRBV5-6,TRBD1,CASSSPGQVPNEQFF,TGTGCCAGCAGCTCCCCGGGACAGGTCCCCAATGAGCAGTTCTTC
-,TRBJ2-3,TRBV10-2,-,CASSEADTQYF,TGCGCCAGCAGTGAGGCGGATACGCAGTATTTT
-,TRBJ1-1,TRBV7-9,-,CASSAKKEVQRNTEAFF,TGTGCCAGCAGCGCAAAGAAGGAAGTACAGAGAAACACTGAAGCTTTCTTT
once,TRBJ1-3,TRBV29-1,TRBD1,CSAHRGTSGNTIYF,TGCAGCGCCCACAGGGGTACCTCTGGAAACACCATATATTTT
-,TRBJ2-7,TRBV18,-,CASSLERTVYEQYF,TGTGCCAGCTCACTTGAGAGGACAGTCTACGAGCAGTACTTC
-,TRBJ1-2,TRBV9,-,CASSVEAHLGGYTF,TGTGCCAGCAGCGTAGAAGCGCATTTGGGTGGCTACACCTTC
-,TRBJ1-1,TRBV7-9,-,CASSLANPVNTEAFF,TGTGCCAGCAGCTTAGCGAACCCAGTGAACACTGAAGCTTTCTTT
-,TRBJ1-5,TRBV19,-,CASSITGSNQPQHF,TGTGCCAGTAGTATAACCGGGAGCAATCAGCCCCAGCATTTT
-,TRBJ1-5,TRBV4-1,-,CASSQDLAPQPQHF,TGCGCCAGCAGCCAAGATCTGGCTCCCCAGCCCCAGCATTTT
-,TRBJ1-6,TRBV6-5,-,CASSQGNSPLHF,TGTGCCAGCAGCCAGGGGAATTCACCCCTCCACTTT
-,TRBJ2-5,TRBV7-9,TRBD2,CASSWGGLETQYF,TGTGCCAGCAGCTGGGGGGGATTAGAGACCCAGTACTTC
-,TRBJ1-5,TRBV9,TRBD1,CASSVTGQVDQPQHF,TGTGCCAGCAGCGTGACGGGACAGGTTGATCAGCCCCAGCATTTT
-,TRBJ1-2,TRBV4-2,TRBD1,CASSQAFRTGDYGYTF,TGTGCCAGCAGCCAAGCCTTCCGAACAGGGGACTATGGCTACACCTTC
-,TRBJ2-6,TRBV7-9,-,CASSLGDPGQTSGANVLTF,TGTGCCAGCAGCTTAGGTGACCCGGGACAAACCTCTGGGGCCAACGTCCTGACTTTC
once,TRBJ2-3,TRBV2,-,CATGRTSEADTQYF,TGTGCCACCGGGCGGACTTCCGAGGCAGATACGCAGTATTTT